This T cell receptor beta chain was observed in a study of T cell responses to AZD1222 COVID-19 vaccine (dated by TCRdb to the early 2020s). With regard to the full study: AZD1222 recipients given second doses at about 4 weeks or at about 12 weeks were pooled, since spike-specific TCR depth and breadth were not found to differ between the two schedules. A total of 230 to 250 trial participants underwent TCR sequencing, of whom 207 had received two doses of AZD1222 and 26 had received two doses of the MenACWY control vaccine. Enrollment into the trials was organized by age into subgroups of 18-55, 56-69 and 70-plus years, and those subgroups contained roughly 150, 30 and 60 TCR-sequenced participants, respectively.

Sample time point, as interpreted from the label and publication: baseline before first vaccination. The vaccinee samples were drawn from two UK trials, COV001 and COV002, one of which was a single-blind randomized controlled phase 2/3 trial testing AZD1222 (ChAdOx1 nCoV-19) in healthy adults. Trial participant PBMC samples were collected at day 0 and day 28 after the second dose for TCRbeta chain sequencing. Cut back by 7 bases and 6 bases, the V and J ends lie 11 bases apart. There are 12 amino acids in the CDR3, from cysteine to phenylalanine inclusive. The retained sequence is limited to the CDR3, 36 bases, with the frame set at the first base. The germline V gene (reference sequence) supplies CDR1 SGHNT and CDR2 YYREEE. About this clone itself: Its binding antigen is unknown. The record has no base qualities; no much larger clone is one base away.

Here is what the overall study found, with its caveats: The vaccine-associated CD4 TCRs covered the entire spike protein, and the dominant responses fell in regions 160-218 and 743-854. Participants were mostly white British and included more females than males, and it was suggested by the authors that clonal diversity may have been underestimated. Conclusions about previously exposed vaccinees are limited because only six or seven AZD1222 recipients were SARS-CoV-2 seropositive at baseline. In the small 56-69-year group, the increase in depth fell short of significance, most likely because of low power. No day 14 peak-response samples were available, so repertoires were characterized only after the peak T cell response. Spike-specific TCR breadth and depth rose significantly after two AZD1222 doses compared with day 0 and with MenACWY recipients. Nearly half of unique spike-specific TCRs reportedly recognized epitopes outside regions mutated in the B.1.351 and B.1.1.7 variants.

The CDR3 regions of human TCRbeta chains were analyzed by immunosequencing. The study's processing was this. Repertoire TCRs were matched against a reference library of SARS-CoV-2-specific TCRs generated with the MIRA antigen-specificity platform. Breadth meant the fraction of unique TCRs that were SARS-CoV-2-associated, whereas depth meant the fraction of total T cells that were SARS-CoV-2-associated. Using the MIRA data, each spike-specific TCR was assigned both to the spike region to which the TCR was reactive and to a CD4 or CD8 class. Log10-transformed breadth and depth values were compared by one-way ANOVA with Sidak's multiple comparisons tests. Drawn from immuneACCESS, this table holds only the in-frame rearrangements with V and J called that TCRdb kept. Clones are partly lost; checked studies trace under half to an unresolved V gene and leave the rest unexplained. V, J and clone size are those of that table, while D and trimming were read from the DNA. Recorded for this sample are some 120,000 clones; over 75% of them occurred a single time. The ten biggest clones cover less than 8% of the sample.

The material sequenced was peripheral blood, taken on day 0 of AZD1222 vaccination. In this chain, TRBV5-4 is recombined with TRBJ2-1; the D call is tentative, TRBD1 or TRBD2, as each matches 6 bases. This TCR was recovered from an adult in good health. The CDR3 amino acid sequence is: CASGGTINEQFF. Read as DNA, the sequence is TGTGCCAGCGGGGGGACAATCAATGAGCAGTTCTTC. Where the CDR3 stops, the reference TRBV5-4 and TRBJ2-1 genes take over; the full variable domain is ETGVTQSPTHLIKTRGQQVTLRCSSQSGHNTVSWYQQALGQGPQFIFQYYREEENGRGNFPPRFSGLQFPNYSSELNVNALELDDSALYLCASGGTINEQFFGPGTRLTVL.